The rows below give T cell receptor beta chains drawn from one sample of a study of T-cell memory formation after mild COVID-19. TCRdb re-derived calls from the 5' RACE reads in MiXCR, one entry per CDR3 protein. The data contain under 90,000 distinct CDR3 sequences, approximately 13% of them singletons. Material: PBMCs or a T cell subset sorted from them (not recorded which). These receptors all come from an adult woman who had mild COVID-19 (a few samples of this study predate the infection). Cell type and time point are not known. Both conserved end residues are part of each CDR3. The D gene is left open where the match is weak. The size field is filled for only some rows; it gives once, few, many or a size class.

j_gene,abundance,d_gene,v_gene,CDR3aa,CDR3nt
TRBJ2-1,-,-,TRBV12-3/TRBV12-4,CASSFSTNNEQFF,TGTGCCAGCAGTTTTTCCACTAACAATGAGCAGTTCTTC
TRBJ1-1,-,-,TRBV12-1,CASSFEAGQVNRMNTEAFF,TGTGCCAGCAGCTTTGAGGCGGGACAGGTCAACCGAATGAACACTGAAGCTTTCTTT
TRBJ2-1,once,TRBD2,TRBV18,CASSPPPSGDNEQFF,TGTGCCAGCTCACCACCGCCTAGCGGGGACAATGAGCAGTTCTTC
TRBJ1-2,-,-,TRBV7-9,CASSLAEGDNYGYTF,TGTGCCAGCAGCTTAGCGGAGGGGGATAACTATGGCTACACCTTC
TRBJ2-1,many,TRBD2,TRBV4-2,CASSQSSGGYNEQFF,TGTGCCAGCAGCCAATCTAGCGGGGGTTACAATGAGCAGTTCTTC
TRBJ2-3,-,-,TRBV11-2,CASSFGAGTDTQYF,TGTGCCAGCAGCTTCGGAGCGGGCACAGATACGCAGTATTTT
TRBJ2-7,-,-,TRBV2,CASSKRTEKSYEQYF,TGTGCCAGCAGCAAACGGACAGAGAAGTCCTACGAGCAGTACTTC
TRBJ2-1,-,-,TRBV18,CASSLLGDGYNEQFF,TGTGCCAGCTCCCTCCTCGGGGACGGATACAATGAGCAGTTCTTC
TRBJ2-7,-,TRBD1,TRBV5-5,CASSFSRTGANEQYF,TGTGCCAGCAGCTTTAGTAGGACAGGGGCCAACGAGCAGTACTTC
TRBJ2-1,few,TRBD1,TRBV7-7,CASSLDRGPYNEQFF,TGTGCCAGCAGCTTAGACAGGGGGCCCTACAATGAGCAGTTCTTC
TRBJ2-7,-,-,TRBV29-1,CSVEDRVGGSYEQYF,TGCAGCGTTGAAGATCGGGTTGGGGGCTCCTACGAGCAGTACTTC
TRBJ2-5,few,TRBD2,TRBV3-1,CASSQDRKWRLAAEETQYF,TGTGCCAGCAGCCAAGACAGAAAGTGGAGACTAGCGGCTGAAGAGACCCAGTACTTC
TRBJ2-1,-,-,TRBV4-1,CASSQVNLGWVGDNEQFF,TGCGCCAGCAGCCAAGTGAATCTTGGATGGGTCGGTGACAATGAGCAGTTCTTC
TRBJ1-1,few,-,TRBV9,CASSVAKEGLRTTEAFF,TGTGCCAGCAGCGTAGCTAAGGAGGGGCTAAGGACCACTGAAGCTTTCTTT